Reported below is one TCR beta chain. The sample belongs to a study of blood T cell repertoires in COVID-19. The overall study: COVID-19 samples from acute and convalescent phases originated in the United States, Italy and Spain. In each case, the material was cDNA or gDNA derived from T cells, B-cell-depleted T cells, or PBMCs.

Authors' data handling: Nucleated cell counts were estimated from reference gene primer amplification. The assay was immunoSEQ multiplex PCR, and TCRdb's table has in-frame clones only and misses some. From that table come the V and J calls and clone size; the DNA was used to work out D and trimming. The data show around 330,000 clones, approximately 87% seen once. This CDR3 has 14 amino acids. V dropped 7 bases and J dropped 5; count of bases not matched to a gene: 5. Germline CDR1 is MNHEY and CDR2 is SVGAGI. Sequenced sample: peripheral blood. This TCR was recovered from a woman between 45 and 65 years old with active or convalescent COVID-19. The genes are TRBV6-5 and TRBJ1-6; TRBD1 matches at 7 bases. The CDR3 reads CASKGGQNNSPLHF. The CDR3 DNA is TGTGCCAGCAAGGGGGGACAGAATAATTCACCCCTCCACTTT.